One sample yielded the 32 T cell receptor beta chains listed below, sequenced in a study of glioma-infiltrating T cells. Amplification of TCR alpha and beta CDR3 regions from RNA used iRepertoire nested multiplex PCR. Via MiXCR, TCRdb re-called the multiplex PCR reads, giving one row per CDR3 protein. This table holds about 3,200 distinct CDR3 sequences, 15% to 20% found once. The sample consisted of glioma tissue, nonneoplastic brain tissue, or PBMCs (not recorded which). The receptors derive from a human donor with low-grade glioma or glioblastoma, undergoing nonglioma brain surgery, or in good health (not recorded which).

This clonotype was counted ten times or more. This chain uses TRBV4-1 with TRBJ1-2, with TRBD1 as a possible D gene (5 bases). This CDR3 has 15 amino acids. V lost 0 bases and J 4 bases, leaving 12 bases between the germline ends. CDR1 MGHRA and CDR2 YSYEKL come from the germline V gene. CDR3 sequence (DNA): TGCGCCAGCAGCCAAGAAAGGAGCGGGGGCTATGGCTACACCTTC. Amino acid sequence: CASSQERSGGYGYTF.

There are many counts of this clonotype. The chain carries TRBV7-3 and TRBJ1-1; D is unclear. Germline V CDR1 and CDR2: SGHTA, FQGTGA. This CDR3 spans 13 amino acids. V was trimmed by 6 bases and J by 1 base, leaving 9 bases between them. The CDR3 loop is CASSTDPNTEAFF. CDR3 in DNA: TGTGCCAGCAGTACAGATCCGAACACTGAAGCTTTCTTT.

This clonotype was counted many times. The chain has TRBV24-1 and TRBJ1-2; 7 bases align to TRBD1. The CDR3 runs to 13 residues. J lost 6 bases, V lost 5 bases, and 5 bases had no gene match. The V gene's germline CDR1 is KGHDR and CDR2 SFDVKD. The CDR3 nucleotides read TGTGCCACCAGTGCAGGACAGGTCCATGGCTACACCTTC. It codes for CATSAGQVHGYTF.

This clonotype was detected many times. This rearrangement joins TRBV10-2 to TRBJ1-1; 9 bases are shared with TRBD1. This CDR3 has 13 residues. Per the germline V gene, CDR1 is WSHSY and CDR2 is SAAADI. J was trimmed by 4 bases and V by 4 bases; bases with no gene match: 1. The CDR3 region is CASSGTGATEAFF. CDR3 sequence (DNA): TGCGCCAGCAGTGGGACAGGGGCCACTGAAGCTTTCTTT.

Only a few counts were recorded for this clonotype. The chain uses TRBV11-3 and TRBJ1-1; 7 bases are shared with TRBD1. From germline, CDR1 is SGHNT and CDR2 YENEEA. The CDR3 totals 18 residues. V shed 6 bases, J shed 0 bases, and the junction held 16 bases outside the gene matches. CDR3 amino acids: CASSPPGTVNSMNTEAFF. DNA of the CDR3: TGTGCCAGCAGTCCTCCCGGGACAGTCAACTCCATGAACACTGAAGCTTTCTTT.

The V call is TRBV24-1, the J call TRBJ2-3, with D maybe TRBD1 (6 bases). CDR1 and CDR2 (germline): KGHDR, SFDVKD. V lost 4 bases and J 1 base, leaving 11 bases between the germline ends. This CDR3 comprises 15 residues. The CDR3 nucleotides are TGTGCCACCAGTGAGCGAGGGGGAGGCACAGATACGCAGTATTTT. Translating gives CATSERGGGTDTQYF.

Details on this clonotype: Being one base from a much bigger clone, this may be a read error. The chain combines TRBV7-2 with TRBJ2-5; D is undetermined. V lost 6 bases, J lost 2 bases, and 7 bases lay in between. The CDR3 is 12 residues long. Germline V lookup: CDR1 SGHTA, CDR2 FQGNSA. Written as DNA, the CDR3 is TGTGCCAGCAGAACCTATCAAGAGACCCAGTACTTC. Its translation: CASRTYQETQYF.

This clonotype was seen at least ten times. The chain links TRBV11-3 to TRBJ2-3, with 11 bases aligning to TRBD2. The CDR3 totals 15 residues. V shed 5 bases, J shed 6 bases, and the junction held 7 bases outside the gene matches. Per the germline V gene, CDR1 is SGHNT and CDR2 is YENEEA. The CDR3 spells CASSISGGASDTQYF. In DNA, the CDR3 is TGTGCCAGCAGCATTAGCGGGGGGGCCTCTGATACGCAGTATTTT.

This clonotype was seen repeatedly, ten times or more. The chain uses TRBV4-2 and TRBJ2-3, with 11 bases that match TRBD2. The germline gives CDR1 LGHNA, CDR2 YNFKEQ. CDR3 length: 16 residues. V lost 4 bases to trimming and J lost 8 bases; unmatched junction nucleotides: 11. In nucleotides, the CDR3 is TGTGCCAGCAGCCCAGGCGGGACTAGCGGTCCCCGTACGCAGTATTTT. Encoded protein: CASSPGGTSGPRTQYF.

This clonotype was counted only a few times. A much larger clonotype is one base distant, so this may be a read error. The CDR3 DNA sequence: TGTGCCATGACCCGGGACAGACACATGAGCACTGAAGCTTTCTTT. Translating gives CAMTRDRHMSTEAFF. The rearrangement uses TRBV5-4 and TRBJ1-1, with 7 positions matching TRBD1. This CDR3 has 15 amino acids. The junction had 15 bases not matched to a gene; V was cut back by 9 bases and J by 4 bases. Germline V gene sequence: CDR1 SGHNT, CDR2 YYREEE (reference sequence).

By frequency in the sample, this clonotype is medium-sized (0.01 to 0.1%). V and J are TRBV28 and TRBJ2-7; D uncertain. Trimming cost V 4 bases and J 6 bases, with 7 bases left between them. CDR3 size: 11 residues. CDR1 is MDHEN and CDR2 is SYDVKM in the germline V gene. DNA for the CDR3: TGTGCCAGCAGTTCGATAGGCGAGCAGTACGTC. It encodes CASSSIGEQYV.

This clonotype was detected ten times or more. The J gene is TRBJ2-7, the V gene TRBV2; perhaps D is TRBD1 or TRBD2 (7 bases each). The CDR3 is made up of 12 amino acids. Trimming left V 8 bases short and J 8 bases short, with 16 bases between. Germline assignment: CDR1 SNHLY and CDR2 FYNNEI. DNA for the CDR3: TGTGCCAGCCTCAGGGGGGGGACACAGCAGTACGTC. The encoded protein is CASLRGGTQQYV.

This clonotype showed up just a few times. The rearrangement joins TRBV18 to TRBJ2-7, with D perhaps being TRBD1 or TRBD2 (5 bases each). V dropped 2 bases and J dropped 3 bases, with 8 bases sitting between them. Germline V gene sequence: CDR1 KGHSH, CDR2 LQKENI. The CDR3 length is 13 residues. The CDR3 bases are TGTGCCAGCTCACCAGACAGCGGCTACGAGCAGTACGTC. Translating gives CASSPDSGYEQYV.

Within the sample, this clonotype is medium-sized. The chain is built from TRBV6-1 and TRBJ1-1; D may be TRBD1 (5 bases). The V end was cut by 5 bases, the J end by 0 bases, with 13 bases between. CDR1 and CDR2 from the germline V gene are MNHNS and SASEGT. This CDR3 comprises 15 residues. The CDR3 region has the DNA TGTGCCAGCAGTTATCGCGACAGTATGAACACTGAAGCTTTCTTT. This gives the protein CASSYRDSMNTEAFF.

Relative to its sample, this clonotype is medium-sized. The chain carries TRBV28 and TRBJ1-5; D gene unclear. The CDR3 contains 14 residues. V lost 7 bases, J lost 0 bases, and 10 bases lay in between. Per germline, CDR1 MDHEN and CDR2 SYDVKM. The CDR3 protein is CASILGYSNQPQHF. CDR3 nucleotide sequence: TGTGCCAGCATCCTCGGGTATAGCAATCAGCCCCAGCATTTT.

Judged by abundance, this clonotype is medium-sized. Germline is not matched at one junction end, which may reflect a read error. The chain combines TRBV6-2 or TRBV6-3 with TRBJ2-1; weak D call: TRBD1 (6 bases). Per the germline V gene, CDR1 is MNHEY and CDR2 is SVGEGT. The CDR3 spans 14 residues. CDR3 sequence reads: CALSRTAIYNEQFF. The CDR3, as DNA: TGCGCCTTAAGTAGGACAGCGATATACAATGAGCAGTTCTTC.

By frequency in the sample, this clonotype is medium-sized (0.01 to 0.1%). The V and J genes are TRBV20-1 and TRBJ2-7; the match to TRBD1 covers 7 bases. CDR3 size: 12 residues. Trimming at V came to 3 bases and at J to 6 bases, leaving 5 bases not matched to a gene. Germline CDR1 and CDR2: DFQATT and SNEGSKA (reference sequence). The CDR3 region is CSASTGAGEQYV. CDR3 bases: TGCAGTGCTAGTACAGGGGCAGGCGAGCAGTACGTC.

This clonotype was recorded many times. The V gene is TRBV7-3, the J gene TRBJ2-3; 8 bases map to TRBD2. V shed 5 bases and J 2 bases; nucleotides not matched to a gene: 9. The germline V gene has CDR1 SGHTA and CDR2 FQGTGA. This CDR3 is built from 16 residues. The CDR3 DNA reads as TGTGCCAGCAGCGTCCAATCGGGGGGGAACACAGATACGCAGTATTTT. Amino acids: CASSVQSGGNTDTQYF.

This clonotype is labeled as medium-sized. The rearrangement joins TRBV7-9 to TRBJ1-1; perhaps TRBD1 as D (6 bases). The CDR3 runs 14 residues. Germline V lookup: CDR1 SEHNR, CDR2 FQNEAQ (reference sequence). V lost 5 bases and J lost 4, with 14 bases in between. CDR3 in DNA: TGTGCCAGCAGCCTCGGGGGGCATGGCACTGAAGCTTTCTTT. It specifies CASSLGGHGTEAFF.

Remarks on this clonotype: Germline is not matched at one junction end, which may reflect a read error. The chain recombines TRBV28 with TRBJ1-4; 9 nucleotides align to TRBD1. Germline V gives CDR1 MDHEN, CDR2 SYDVKM. The CDR3 totals 15 residues. For the CDR3, the DNA is TGTGCGAGCAGTGTCGCGGGGACAGGGTCTGAAAAACTGTATTTT. It translates to CASSVAGTGSEKLYF.

This clonotype came up many times. V is TRBV11-2 and J is TRBJ2-7, with D tentatively TRBD1 (6 bases). V lost 4 bases, J lost 3 bases, and 10 bases lay in between. CDR1 is SGHAT, CDR2 FQNNGV, per germline. The CDR3 runs 13 residues. The CDR3 DNA sequence: TGTGCCAGCAGCTATATAGGGGGCTACGAGCAGTACGTC. Protein: CASSYIGGYEQYV.

This clonotype occurred once. With a much larger clone just one base away, this may be a read error. This chain uses TRBV6-2 or TRBV6-3 with TRBJ2-1, with D unresolved. V was cut by 6 bases and J by 4 bases, with 13 bases left in between. From germline, CDR1 is MNHEY and CDR2 SVGEGT. The CDR3 is 14 amino acids. The CDR3 DNA is TGTGCCAGCAGCGGCTCTGACTCATACAATGAGCAGTTCTTC. It yields the protein CASSGSDSYNEQFF.

This clonotype was found many times. The rearrangement uses TRBV4-1 and TRBJ1-2, with D perhaps matching TRBD1 (5 bases). Germline CDR1 reads MGHRA; CDR2 reads YSYEKL. The germline V and J ends were trimmed by 4 bases and 0 bases, with 12 bases remaining between them. The CDR3 sequence is 15 residues long. CDR3 sequence (DNA): TGCGCCAGCAGCCGGTCCGGGGGAGCTAACTATGGCTACACCTTC. Translating it yields CASSRSGGANYGYTF.

To note about this clonotype: A much bigger clone sits one base away, suggesting this may be a read error. The DNA of the CDR3 is TGCGCCAGCAGCCAACATCTTCCCCTAGGCAGGGGGCATGGAAACACCATATATTTT. Protein: CASSQHLPLGRGHGNTIYF. J is TRBJ1-3 and V is TRBV4-1; TRBD1 matches 8 bases. Germline V gives CDR1 MGHRA, CDR2 YSYEKL. The CDR3 covers 19 residues. With V trimmed by 2 bases and J by 3 bases, 15 bases remained unmatched.

This clonotype was counted a few times. A much bigger clone sits one base away, suggesting this may be a read error. The chain uses TRBV10-2 and TRBJ1-5; D gene ambiguous. CDR1 and CDR2 (germline): WSHSY, SAAADI. The CDR3 covers 17 residues. The CDR3 DNA reads as TGCGCCAACAGTGAGTCGACTTATCGGAAAGCGGGTCAGCCCCAGCATTTT. Residues: CANSESTYRKAGQPQHF.

Ten or more counts support this clonotype. The chain has TRBV14 and TRBJ2-3, with TRBD1 matching 7 bases. Germline V gene lookup returns CDR1 SGHDN and CDR2 FVKESK. Unmatched junction bases numbered 6, after V lost 3 bases and J lost 0 bases. The CDR3 covers 16 residues. CDR3 bases: TGTGCCAGCAGCCACCGGACAGGCCTTAGCACAGATACGCAGTATTTT. Translation: CASSHRTGLSTDTQYF. The variable domain in full, completed from reference TRBV14 and TRBJ2-3, reads EAGVTQFPSHSVIEKGQTVTLRCDPISGHDNLYWYRRVMGKEIKFLLHFVKESKQDESGMPNNRFLAERTGGTYSTLKVQPAELEDSGVYFCASSHRTGLSTDTQYFGPGTRLTVL.

This clonotype came up many times. This chain links TRBV12-3 or TRBV12-4 with TRBJ2-2; D unresolved. Trimming cost V 6 bases and J 6 bases, with 5 bases left between them. This CDR3 is built from 11 residues. The CDR3 nucleotides read TGTGCCAGCAGCCATGCCGGGGAGCTGTTTTTT. Translating gives CASSHAGELFF.

This clonotype is medium-sized. The chain couples TRBV6-4 to TRBJ1-1; the D gene is possibly TRBD1 (6 bases). Trimming removed 6 bases at V and 4 bases at J, with 15 bases between. The CDR3 spans 14 residues. From germline, CDR1 is MRHNA and CDR2 SNTAGT. The CDR3 DNA follows: TGTGCCAGCAGACCGGAACAGGGTAGCACTGAAGCTTTCTTT. It is translated as CASRPEQGSTEAFF.

By proportion, this clonotype is large. This rearrangement joins TRBV7-6 to TRBJ1-1, with a weak D call TRBD1 (5 bases). The ends were cut back, 2 bases at V and 8 bases at J, with 9 bases in the middle. The CDR3 sequence is 12 residues long. Germline loops: CDR1 SGHVS, CDR2 FNYEAQ. In DNA, the CDR3 is TGTGCCAGCAGCTTAAGGGCAGGGGAAGCTTTCTTT. This sequence encodes CASSLRAGEAFF.

The J gene is TRBJ2-2, the V gene TRBV2; a weak D match, TRBD2 (5 bases). Germline V gene sequence: CDR1 SNHLY, CDR2 FYNNEI. The CDR3 is 13 amino acids. V was cut by 6 bases and J by 5 bases, with 10 bases left in between. The CDR3 coding sequence is TGTGCCAGCAGGGCCCGGGATACCGGGGAGCTGTTTTTT. Encoded protein: CASRARDTGELFF.

This clonotype was found a few times. V usage is TRBV11-2 and J usage is TRBJ2-3; D remains unclear. Trimming removed 1 base from V and 1 base from J, with 12 bases in between. CDR1 is SGHAT, CDR2 FQNNGV, per germline. The CDR3 is 16 amino acids. CDR3 sequence (DNA): TGTGCCAGCAGCTTAGTCGTCCAAATCGGCACAGATACGCAGTATTTT. Protein: CASSLVVQIGTDTQYF.

The rearrangement links TRBV9 to TRBJ1-1, with unresolved D. Per germline, CDR1 SGDLS and CDR2 YYNGEE. The CDR3 has 14 amino acids. V was cut by 0 bases and J by 3 bases, with 9 bases left in between. This chain's CDR3 is CASSVGHPDTEAFF. In DNA, the CDR3 is TGTGCCAGCAGCGTAGGACACCCTGACACTGAAGCTTTCTTT.